This entry features one T cell receptor beta chain sequence. Its antigen is not identified. V was pared by 0 bases and J by 1 base, with 7 bases between. In germline, CDR1 is SGHAT, CDR2 FQNNGV. The CDR3 runs 15 residues. These data belong to a study of cytomegalovirus exposure and HLA in healthy donors. Study overall: T cells numbering around 180 million yielded some 100 million unique TCR beta sequences in an earlier analysis. General study points: Specificity for CMV antigens was confirmed in vitro for a few of the CMV-associated chains. Earlier analysis looked at TCR beta V segments, and most were productive about 90% or about 30% of the time. Later on, an analysis found that several of the most significant clusters appeared to be linked to common viral pathogens, which included parvovirus B19.

Researchers ran the PCR with 60 Vbeta and 13 Jbeta primers. The data were produced by immunoSEQ multiplex PCR, yet TCRdb's version contains in-frame clones alone and is incomplete. The sample carries 200,000 to 250,000 clones, 65% to 85% recorded once. The sequencing input was PBMCs. This chain connects TRBV11-2 to TRBJ1-5, with D possibly TRBD1 on 5 matching bases. This TCR was sampled from a man younger than 45 in good health and CMV-seronegative. CDR3 sequence reads: CASSLEGGSNQPQHF. Here the CDR3 DNA reads TGTGCCAGCAGCTTAGAGGGGGGAAGCAATCAGCCCCAGCATTTT.